The clone carrying this TCR beta chain was detected only a few times. Source study methods: Cell counts per sample came from amplifying reference gene primers. The table came from immunoSEQ multiplex PCR; TCRdb's copy has only in-frame clones and leaves some out. V and J calls and clone size come straight from that table; D and trimming were deduced from the DNA. Here the sample spans roughly 300,000 clones, about 89% being singletons. This record comes from a study of blood T cell repertoires in COVID-19. Across the study: There were acute and convalescent COVID-19 samples, and they came from the United States, Italy and Spain. Nucleic acid was either cDNA or gDNA, and it came from T cells, B-cell-depleted T cells, or PBMCs.

CDR1 is SGHVS and CDR2 is FNYEAQ in the germline V gene. The CDR3 extends over 17 amino acids. The V end lost 1 base, the J end lost 1 base, and 11 bases lay between the germline ends. Source material: peripheral blood. The rearrangement joins TRBV7-6 to TRBJ2-6; a possible D gene is TRBD1 (8 bases). The TCR was taken from a woman between 35 and 50 years old who had recovered from COVID-19. CDR3 sequence reads: CASSLEQGGSGANVLTF. CDR3 coding DNA: TGTGCCAGCAGCTTAGAACAGGGGGGGTCTGGGGCCAACGTCCTGACTTTC.